The source of this TCR beta chain is a study of tumor and adjacent non-tumor tissue in lung cancer. CDR1 is SGHNT and CDR2 is YENEEA in the germline V gene. The CDR3 is 14 residues long. In regard to this clonotype: At one end the junction does not follow the germline gene, possibly because of a read error.

A modified ARM-PCR protocol with three rounds of nested PCR amplified TCRbeta. TCRdb called the multiplex PCR reads again in MiXCR, with one record for every CDR3 protein. The table has 110,000 or so distinct CDR3 sequences, roughly 74% seen once; the top ten hold about 40%. RNA was extracted from bulk tissue without any cell sorting. Sequencing input: lung tumor tissue. The chain carries TRBV11-3 and TRBJ2-7, with D perhaps TRBD1 (5 bases). The sequence was obtained from a woman in her sixties or seventies with non-small cell lung cancer. The DNA of the CDR3 is TGTGCCTGCAGCTTAGATACAGGTACCTACGAGCAGTACTTC. Translating it yields CACSLDTGTYEQYF. The variable domain in full, completed from reference TRBV11-3 and TRBJ2-7, reads EAGVVQSPRYKIIEKKQPVAFWCNPISGHNTLYWYLQNLGQGPELLIRYENEEAVDDSQLPKDRFSAERLKGVDSTLKIQPAELGDSAVYLCACSLDTGTYEQYFGPGTRLTVT.